This TCR beta chain is drawn from a study of T-cell memory formation after mild COVID-19. Broader study findings: Pre-infection memory held some responding clones, suggesting pre-existing cross-reactive T cells responded.

CDR3 length: 15 amino acids. V lost 1 base and J lost 5, with 13 bases in between. Germline-derived CDR1 and CDR2 are LGHNA and YNFKEQ. Using its own MiXCR run on the 5' RACE reads, TCRdb lists one record per CDR3 protein. This sample yields hundreds of thousands of distinct CDR3 sequences, of which more than 20% are seen a single time; 7.5% to 10% belongs to the top ten. Notes on this clonotype: Its antigen is unknown.

J is TRBJ2-3 and V is TRBV4-2; no reliable D call. The sequenced sample consisted of PBMCs or a T cell subset sorted from them (not recorded which). This sequence was found in an adult woman who had mild COVID-19 (a few samples of this study predate the infection). Cell type and time point are not known. The CDR3 reads CASSQGGGIGDTQYF. CDR3 nucleotides: TGTGCCAGCAGCCAAGGTGGTGGGATCGGAGATACGCAGTATTTT.